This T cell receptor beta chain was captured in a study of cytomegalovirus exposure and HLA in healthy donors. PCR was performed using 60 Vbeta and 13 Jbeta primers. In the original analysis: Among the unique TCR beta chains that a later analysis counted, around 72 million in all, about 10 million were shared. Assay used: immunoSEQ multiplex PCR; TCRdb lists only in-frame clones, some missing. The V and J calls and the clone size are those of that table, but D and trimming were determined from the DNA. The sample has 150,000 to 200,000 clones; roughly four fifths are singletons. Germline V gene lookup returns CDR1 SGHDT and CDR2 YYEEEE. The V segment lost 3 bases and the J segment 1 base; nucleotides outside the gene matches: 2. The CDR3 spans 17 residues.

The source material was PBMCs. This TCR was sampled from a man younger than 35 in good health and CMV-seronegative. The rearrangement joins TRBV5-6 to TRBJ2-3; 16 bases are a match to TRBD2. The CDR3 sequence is CASSWGLAGGGTDTQYF. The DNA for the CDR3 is TGTGCCAGCAGCTGGGGACTAGCGGGGGGGGGCACAGATACGCAGTATTTT. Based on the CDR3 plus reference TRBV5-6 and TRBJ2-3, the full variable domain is DAGVTQSPTHLIKTRGQQVTLRCSPKSGHDTVSWYQQALGQGPQFIFQYYEEEERQRGNFPDRFSGHQFPNYSSELNVNALLLGDSALYLCASSWGLAGGGTDTQYFGPGTRLTVL.